This T cell receptor (beta chain) is from a study of T cell responses to AZD1222 COVID-19 vaccine. Using immunoSEQ multiplex PCR, the repertoire was profiled, and TCRdb retains in-frame clones only, with some absent. The sample holds roughly 93,000 clones, approximately 86% seen once. The material sequenced was peripheral blood, taken on day 0 of AZD1222 vaccination. The receptor comes from an adult in good health.

This CDR3 reads CASREGSSYEQYF. For the CDR3, the DNA is TGTGCCAGCAGGGAGGGGAGCAGCTACGAGCAGTACTTC. The chain has TRBV2 and TRBJ2-7; tentative D call: TRBD2 (6 bases). The CDR3 contains 13 residues. V was shortened by 6 bases and J by 3 bases, with 12 bases between the two germline ends. Germline CDR1 SNHLY, CDR2 FYNNEI.